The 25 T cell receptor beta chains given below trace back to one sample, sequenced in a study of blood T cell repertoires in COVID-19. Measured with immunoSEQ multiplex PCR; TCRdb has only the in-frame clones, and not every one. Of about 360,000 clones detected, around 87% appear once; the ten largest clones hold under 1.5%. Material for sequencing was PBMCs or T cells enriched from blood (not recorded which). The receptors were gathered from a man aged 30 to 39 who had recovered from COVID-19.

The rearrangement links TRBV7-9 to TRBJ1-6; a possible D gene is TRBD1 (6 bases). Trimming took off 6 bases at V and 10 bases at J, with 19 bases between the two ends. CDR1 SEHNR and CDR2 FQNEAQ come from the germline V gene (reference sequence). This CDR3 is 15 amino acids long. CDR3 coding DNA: TGTGCCAGCAGTTACCAGGTTCAGGGGAACTCACCCCTCCACTTT. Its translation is CASSYQVQGNSPLHF.

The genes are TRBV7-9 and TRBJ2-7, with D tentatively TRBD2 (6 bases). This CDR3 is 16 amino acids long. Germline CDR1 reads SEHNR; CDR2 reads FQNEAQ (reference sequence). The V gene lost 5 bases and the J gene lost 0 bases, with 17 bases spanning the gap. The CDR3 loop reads CASSPRGGTVSYEQYF. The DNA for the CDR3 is TGTGCCAGCAGCCCCCGAGGAGGGACCGTCTCCTACGAGCAGTACTTC.

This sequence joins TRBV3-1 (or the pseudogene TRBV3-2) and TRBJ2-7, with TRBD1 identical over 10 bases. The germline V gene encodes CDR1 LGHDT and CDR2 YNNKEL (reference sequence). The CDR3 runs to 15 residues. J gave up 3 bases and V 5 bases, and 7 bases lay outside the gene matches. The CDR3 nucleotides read TGTGCCAGCAGCTACGGGACAGGGGCGGGCTACGAGCAGTACTTC. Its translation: CASSYGTGAGYEQYF.

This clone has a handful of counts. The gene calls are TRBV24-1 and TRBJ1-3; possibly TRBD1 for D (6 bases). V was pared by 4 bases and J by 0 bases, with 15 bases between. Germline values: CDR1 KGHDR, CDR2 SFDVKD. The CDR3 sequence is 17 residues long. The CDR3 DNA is TGTGCCACCAGTGACTATCCGACAGGCCGCTCTGGAAACACCATATATTTT. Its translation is CATSDYPTGRSGNTIYF.

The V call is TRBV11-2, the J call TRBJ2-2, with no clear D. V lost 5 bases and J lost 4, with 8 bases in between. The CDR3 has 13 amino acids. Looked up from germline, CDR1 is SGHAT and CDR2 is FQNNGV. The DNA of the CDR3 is TGTGCCAGCAGCCCAGACATCACCGGGGAGCTGTTTTTT. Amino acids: CASSPDITGELFF.

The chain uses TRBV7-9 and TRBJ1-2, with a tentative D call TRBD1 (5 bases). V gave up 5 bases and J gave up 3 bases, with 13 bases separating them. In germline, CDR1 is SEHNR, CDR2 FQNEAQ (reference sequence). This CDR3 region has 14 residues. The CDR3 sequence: CASSPQGGDYGYTF. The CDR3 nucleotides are TGTGCCAGCAGCCCCCAGGGAGGGGACTATGGCTACACCTTC.

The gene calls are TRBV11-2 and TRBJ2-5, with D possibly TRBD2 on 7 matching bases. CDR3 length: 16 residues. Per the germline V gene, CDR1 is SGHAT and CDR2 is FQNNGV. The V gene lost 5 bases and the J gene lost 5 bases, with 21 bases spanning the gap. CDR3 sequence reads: CASSHPVGGGAETQYF. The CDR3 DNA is TGTGCCAGCAGCCACCCGGTGGGGGGGGGCGCCGAGACCCAGTACTTC.

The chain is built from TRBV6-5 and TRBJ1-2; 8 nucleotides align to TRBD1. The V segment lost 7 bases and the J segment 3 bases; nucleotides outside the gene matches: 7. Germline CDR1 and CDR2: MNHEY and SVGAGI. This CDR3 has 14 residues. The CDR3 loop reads CASIKETGDYGYTF. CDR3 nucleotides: TGTGCCAGCATTAAGGAGACAGGGGACTATGGCTACACCTTC.

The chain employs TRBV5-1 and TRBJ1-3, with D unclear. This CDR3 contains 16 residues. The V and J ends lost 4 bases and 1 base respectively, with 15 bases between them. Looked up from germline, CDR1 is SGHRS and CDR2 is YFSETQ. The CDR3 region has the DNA TGCGCCAGCAGCCTTGACGGAGGTTTATCTGGAAACACCATATATTTT. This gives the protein CASSLDGGLSGNTIYF.

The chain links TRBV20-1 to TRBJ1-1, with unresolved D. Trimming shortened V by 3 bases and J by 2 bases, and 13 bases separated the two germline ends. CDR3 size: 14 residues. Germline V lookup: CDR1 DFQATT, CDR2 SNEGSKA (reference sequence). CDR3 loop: CSASRWAENTEAFF. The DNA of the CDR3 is TGCAGTGCTAGTCGGTGGGCTGAAAACACTGAAGCTTTCTTT.

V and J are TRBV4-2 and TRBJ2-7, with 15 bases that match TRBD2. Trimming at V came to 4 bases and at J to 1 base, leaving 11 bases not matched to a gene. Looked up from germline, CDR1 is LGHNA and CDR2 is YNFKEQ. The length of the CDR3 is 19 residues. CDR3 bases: TGTGCCAGCAGCCTCGGACTAGCGGGGGGGAATTTAGGGTCCTACGAGCAGTACTTC. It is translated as CASSLGLAGGNLGSYEQYF.

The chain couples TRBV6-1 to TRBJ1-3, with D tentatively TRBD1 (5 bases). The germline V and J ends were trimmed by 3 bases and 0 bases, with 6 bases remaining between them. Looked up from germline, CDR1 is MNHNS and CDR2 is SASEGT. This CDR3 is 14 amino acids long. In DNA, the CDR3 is TGTGCCAGCAGTGACAGGGTCTCTGGAAACACCATATATTTT. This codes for CASSDRVSGNTIYF.

The CDR3, as DNA: TGTGCCAGCAGTTCAGCACAGGGCTACAATCAGCCCCAGCATTTT. Amino acids: CASSSAQGYNQPQHF. The rearrangement links TRBV28 to TRBJ1-5; possibly TRBD1 for D (6 bases). This CDR3 has 15 amino acids. Germline CDR1 and CDR2: MDHEN and SYDVKM. Trimming removed 4 bases at V and 3 bases at J, with 13 bases between.

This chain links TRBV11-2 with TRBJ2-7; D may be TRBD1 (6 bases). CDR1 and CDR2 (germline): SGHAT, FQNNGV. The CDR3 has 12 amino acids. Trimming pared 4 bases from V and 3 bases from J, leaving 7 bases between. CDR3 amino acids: CASSSDSYEQYF. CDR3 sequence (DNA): TGTGCCAGCAGCTCGGACAGCTACGAGCAGTACTTC.

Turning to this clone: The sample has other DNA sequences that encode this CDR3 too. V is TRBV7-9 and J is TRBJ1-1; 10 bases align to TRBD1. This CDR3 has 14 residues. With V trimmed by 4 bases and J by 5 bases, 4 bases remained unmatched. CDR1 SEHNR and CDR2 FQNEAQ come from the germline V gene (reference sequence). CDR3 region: CASSSRTGGTEAFF. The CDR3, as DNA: TGTGCCAGCAGCTCACGGACAGGGGGGACTGAAGCTTTCTTT.

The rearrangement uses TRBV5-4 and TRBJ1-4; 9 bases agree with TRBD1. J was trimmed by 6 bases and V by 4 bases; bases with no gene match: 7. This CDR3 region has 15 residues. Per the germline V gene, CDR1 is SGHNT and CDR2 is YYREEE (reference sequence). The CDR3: CASSPHRTGDEKLFF. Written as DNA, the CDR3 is TGTGCCAGCAGCCCCCACCGGACAGGGGATGAAAAACTGTTTTTT.

The DNA for the CDR3 is TGTGCCAGCACGGGGGGAGCGGGGGGACAGACCCAGTACTTC. It specifies CASTGGAGGQTQYF. The genes are TRBV6-5 and TRBJ2-5; 9 nucleotides match TRBD2. Germline-derived CDR1 and CDR2 are MNHEY and SVGAGI. Losses at the gene ends were 7 bases for V and 6 bases for J; bases not matched to a gene: 9. This CDR3 is 14 amino acids long.

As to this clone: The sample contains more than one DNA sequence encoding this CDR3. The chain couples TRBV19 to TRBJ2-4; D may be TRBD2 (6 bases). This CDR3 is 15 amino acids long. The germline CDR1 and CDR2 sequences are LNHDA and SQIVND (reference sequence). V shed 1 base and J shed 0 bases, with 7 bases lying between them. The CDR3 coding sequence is TGTGCCAGTAGTATAGGGGGGGTAGCCAAAAACATTCAGTACTTC. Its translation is CASSIGGVAKNIQYF.

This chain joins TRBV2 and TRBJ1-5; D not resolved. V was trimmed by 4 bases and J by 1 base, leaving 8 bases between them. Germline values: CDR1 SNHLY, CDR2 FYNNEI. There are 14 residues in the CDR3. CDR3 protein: CASSGSLSNQPQHF. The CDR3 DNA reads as TGTGCCAGCAGTGGGTCTCTAAGCAATCAGCCCCAGCATTTT.

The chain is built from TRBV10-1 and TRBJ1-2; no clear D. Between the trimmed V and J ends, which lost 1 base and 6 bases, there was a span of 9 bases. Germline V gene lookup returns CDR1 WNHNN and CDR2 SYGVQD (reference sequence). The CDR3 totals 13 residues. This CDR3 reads CASSEWVGDGYTF. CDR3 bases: TGCGCCAGCAGTGAGTGGGTCGGGGATGGCTACACCTTC.

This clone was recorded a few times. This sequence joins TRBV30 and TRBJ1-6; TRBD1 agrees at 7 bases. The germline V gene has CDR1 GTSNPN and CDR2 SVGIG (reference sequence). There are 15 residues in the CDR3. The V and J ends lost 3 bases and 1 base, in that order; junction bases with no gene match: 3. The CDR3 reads CAWRSRGSYNSPLHF. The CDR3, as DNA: TGTGCCTGGAGGAGCAGGGGGTCCTATAATTCACCCCTCCACTTT.

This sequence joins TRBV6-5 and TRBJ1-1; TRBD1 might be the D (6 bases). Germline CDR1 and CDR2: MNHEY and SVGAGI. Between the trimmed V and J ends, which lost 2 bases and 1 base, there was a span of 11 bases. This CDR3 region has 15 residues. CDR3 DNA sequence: TGTGCCAGCAGTTACGAGGGCAGGGGGAACACTGAAGCTTTCTTT. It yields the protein CASSYEGRGNTEAFF.

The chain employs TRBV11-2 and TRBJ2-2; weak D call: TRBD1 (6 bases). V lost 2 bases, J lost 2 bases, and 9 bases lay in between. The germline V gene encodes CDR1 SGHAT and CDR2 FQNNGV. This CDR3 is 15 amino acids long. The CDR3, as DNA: TGTGCCAGCAGCTTAAGGGGGTTCAACACCGGGGAGCTGTTTTTT. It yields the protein CASSLRGFNTGELFF. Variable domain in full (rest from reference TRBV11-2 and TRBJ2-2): EAGVAQSPRYKIIEKRQSVAFWCNPISGHATLYWYQQILGQGPKLLIQFQNNGVVDDSQLPKDRFSAERLKGVDSTLKIQPAKLEDSAVYLCASSLRGFNTGELFFGEGSRLTVL.

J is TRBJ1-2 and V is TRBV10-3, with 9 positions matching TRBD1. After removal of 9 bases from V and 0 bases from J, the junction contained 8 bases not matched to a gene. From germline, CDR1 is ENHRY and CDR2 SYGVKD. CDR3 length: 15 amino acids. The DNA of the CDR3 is TGTGCCATTACGGGACAGGGTGGCTCTAACTATGGCTACACCTTC. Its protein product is CAITGQGGSNYGYTF.

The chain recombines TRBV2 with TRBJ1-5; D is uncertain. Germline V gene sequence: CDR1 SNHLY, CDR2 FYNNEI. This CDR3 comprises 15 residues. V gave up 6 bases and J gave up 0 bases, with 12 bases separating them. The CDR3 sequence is CASRLGPYSNQPQHF. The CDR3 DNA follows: TGTGCCAGCAGACTAGGGCCCTATAGCAATCAGCCCCAGCATTTT.